This TCR beta chain stems from a study of CD8+ T cells in alopecia areata. On the study more broadly: Twice daily, treated patients received 5 to 10 mg of oral tofacitinib. The study's findings and limits: Whereas mice showed it more clearly, TCR sharing across patients was murkier, possibly because of HLA. Administration of tofacitinib significantly diminished scalp clonality and expanded CD8+ clones within the top 100.

The treatment here: oral pan-JAK inhibitor, 5-10 mg twice daily. Reverse transcription of extracted RNA yielded cDNA, which provided the sequencing template. The table came from immunoSEQ multiplex PCR; TCRdb's copy has only in-frame clones and leaves some out. The sample lists under 350,000 clones; roughly 64% were seen once. As regards this clone: The antigen is unknown.

The CDR3 is 14 amino acids. The V and J ends lost 6 bases and 2 bases respectively, with 14 bases between them. The V gene's germline CDR1 is SQVTM and CDR2 ANQGSEA. The rearrangement uses TRBV29-1 and TRBJ1-5; D may be TRBD1 (5 bases). The receptor was isolated from a human donor with alopecia areata. Sequenced material: CD4+ T cells sorted from blood, taken at week 24, from a patient treated with tofacitinib. The CDR3, as DNA: TGCAGCGTACAGGATTTGCCGGGCAATCAGCCCCAGCATTTT. It is translated as CSVQDLPGNQPQHF.